These 32 T cell receptor beta chains were sequenced from one sample in a study of low-dose radiotherapy and immunotherapy resistance in tumors. First-strand cDNA relied on TRAV- and TRBV-specific primers spanning alpha and beta chains. TCR amplification ran roughly 20 PCR cycles using constant-region and V-primer adapter primers. TCRdb independently ran MiXCR on the reads; one entry per CDR3 protein. The sample contains approximately 45,000 distinct CDR3 sequences, 25% to 30% of which appear only once. Time point specified: after trial treatment. As for treatment: LDRT plus nivolumab, ipilimumab, low-dose cyclophosphamide and aspirin (RACIN trial). The specimen comprised PBMCs, sampled after low-dose radiotherapy plus immunotherapy. Every receptor here comes from a male donor with prostate cancer.

The rearrangement uses TRBV13 and TRBJ2-6; perhaps TRBD1 as D (5 bases). The germline V gene encodes CDR1 PRHDT and CDR2 FYEKMQ (reference sequence). The CDR3 loop spans 14 amino acids. The V and J ends lost 7 bases and 1 base respectively, with 8 bases between them. CDR3 sequence reads: CASNGASGANVLTF. The CDR3 DNA follows: TGTGCCAGCAATGGGGCATCTGGGGCCAACGTCCTGACTTTC.

This clonotype came up many times. The V call is TRBV11-3, the J call TRBJ2-5, with D hard to call. Deletions cut 1 base from V and 0 bases from J, with 9 bases between. CDR1 SGHNT and CDR2 YENEEA come from the germline V gene. This CDR3 is 15 amino acids long. In DNA form, the CDR3 reads TGTGCCAGCAGCTTAGCGCCGGGCTACCAAGAGACCCAGTACTTC. Its translation is CASSLAPGYQETQYF. Looking up the rest from reference TRBV11-3 and TRBJ2-5 gives the full variable domain: EAGVVQSPRYKIIEKKQPVAFWCNPISGHNTLYWYLQNLGQGPELLIRYENEEAVDDSQLPKDRFSAERLKGVDSTLKIQPAELGDSAVYLCASSLAPGYQETQYFGPGTRLLVL.

This clonotype was recorded at least ten times. The chain couples TRBV20-1 to TRBJ2-3, with D perhaps matching TRBD1 or TRBD2 (7 bases each). V gave up 6 bases and J gave up 3 bases, with 22 bases separating them. Germline loops: CDR1 DFQATT, CDR2 SNEGSKA (reference sequence). The CDR3 totals 16 residues. CDR3 protein: CSATSQGGGPTDTQYF. Written as DNA, the CDR3 is TGCAGTGCAACTTCTCAGGGGGGAGGGCCAACAGATACGCAGTATTTT.

This CDR3 is CASRRGWAYNEQFF. CDR3 DNA: TGTGCCAGCAGAAGGGGTTGGGCTTACAATGAGCAGTTCTTC. The chain combines TRBV6-8 with TRBJ2-1; possible D gene TRBD1, 5 bases. This CDR3 has 14 amino acids. CDR1 MNHGY and CDR2 SAAAGT come from the germline V gene. Deletions cut 6 bases from V and 4 bases from J, with 13 bases between.

At least ten counts were recorded for this clonotype. V usage is TRBV20-1 and J usage is TRBJ1-4, with a tentative D call TRBD1 (5 bases). This CDR3 region has 16 residues. V was cut by 0 bases and J by 2 bases, with 13 bases left in between. Germline CDR1 reads DFQATT; CDR2 reads SNEGSKA (reference sequence). CDR3 residues: CSARDRGRRTNEKLFF. DNA of the CDR3: TGCAGTGCTAGAGATAGGGGCCGGAGGACTAATGAAAAACTGTTTTTT.

V gene TRBV27 combines with J gene TRBJ2-1; D gene uncertain. Germline CDR1 reads MNHEY; CDR2 reads SMNVEV (reference sequence). V lost 5 bases to trimming and J lost 6 bases, with 14 bases between them. There are 14 residues in the CDR3. The CDR3 loop is CASSHQVGTNEQFF. The CDR3 nucleotides read TGTGCCAGCAGTCATCAGGTTGGAACCAATGAGCAGTTCTTC.

This clonotype has at least ten counts. The chain couples TRBV7-9 to TRBJ2-1; D uncertain. Trimming stripped 5 bases from V and 0 bases from J, with 23 bases between. The CDR3 is made up of 19 amino acids. CDR1 is SEHNR, CDR2 FQNEAQ, per germline (reference sequence). The CDR3 bases are TGTGCCAGCAGCCCATCGGTTAGGGCCTCAGGCGGCTCCTACAATGAGCAGTTCTTC. Translated, it gives CASSPSVRASGGSYNEQFF.

Turning to this clonotype: A far larger clone differs by one base, so this is likely a read error. The chain links TRBV5-1 to TRBJ2-1, with D perhaps given as TRBD1 or TRBD2 (5 bases each). V was shortened by 4 bases and J by 10 bases, with 12 bases between the two germline ends. This CDR3 is built from 12 residues. Germline V gene lookup returns CDR1 SGHRS and CDR2 YFSETQ. The CDR3 here is CASSRDRYEQFF. The CDR3 bases are TGCGCCAGCAGCCGGGACCGCTACGAGCAGTTCTTC.

This clonotype was recorded many times. The chain has TRBV18 and TRBJ2-5, with TRBD2 matching 9 bases. The CDR3 spans 13 residues. The trim removed 8 bases at V and 3 bases at J, leaving 4 bases unmatched. CDR1 and CDR2 from the germline V gene are KGHSH and LQKENI. CDR3 in amino acids: CASARGGEETQYF. The CDR3 nucleotides are TGTGCCAGCGCGCGCGGGGGGGAAGAGACCCAGTACTTC.

A note on this clonotype: It differs at one base from a far larger clone, so likely a read error. V usage is TRBV5-1 and J usage is TRBJ2-7; 10 nucleotides align to TRBD2. The CDR3 is 18 residues long. Trimming took 4 bases from V and 7 from J; bases not matched to a gene: 20. Per the germline V gene, CDR1 is SGHRS and CDR2 is YFSETQ. The CDR3, as DNA: TGCGCCAGCAGCCCCAGGCCTAGCGGGGGCCGCTCCTACAATGAGCAGTACTTC. Translating gives CASSPRPSGGRSYNEQYF.

At least ten counts were recorded for this clonotype. The chain couples TRBV30 to TRBJ2-1; 8 nucleotides align to TRBD2. V shed 5 bases and J 5 bases; nucleotides not matched to a gene: 8. CDR3 size: 14 residues. Germline V lookup: CDR1 GTSNPN, CDR2 SVGIG (reference sequence). Here the CDR3 reads CAWEPGLDNNEQFF. DNA of the CDR3: TGTGCCTGGGAACCGGGACTAGACAACAATGAGCAGTTCTTC.

This clonotype has only a few counts. The V gene is TRBV7-3, the J gene TRBJ1-1; possibly TRBD1 for D (5 bases). V lost 1 base, J lost 4 bases, and 13 bases lay in between. The CDR3 extends over 15 amino acids. CDR1 and CDR2 from the germline V gene are SGHTA and FQGTGA. CDR3 DNA: TGTGCCAGCAGCTTAAAAAGGGGCGGGGGCACTGAAGCTTTCTTT. It codes for CASSLKRGGGTEAFF.

This clonotype came up many times. The chain couples TRBV20-1 to TRBJ2-1; TRBD2 might be the D (6 bases). The CDR3 sequence is 14 residues long. Germline V gene lookup returns CDR1 DFQATT and CDR2 SNEGSKA (reference sequence). The V end lost 6 bases, the J end lost 4 bases, and 16 bases lay between the germline ends. DNA for the CDR3: TGCAGTGCCCAAACGGTAGCGGCATACAATGAGCAGTTCTTC. Translating it yields CSAQTVAAYNEQFF.

This clonotype was seen at least ten times. The chain joins TRBV7-8 to TRBJ2-1, with 9 bases matching TRBD1. There are 15 residues in the CDR3. Germline V gene lookup returns CDR1 SGHVS and CDR2 FQNEAQ. Trimming took 5 bases from V and 1 from J; bases not matched to a gene: 3. The CDR3 DNA reads as TGTGCCAGCAGCCTTGGACAGGGGTCCTACAATGAGCAGTTCTTC. Amino acids: CASSLGQGSYNEQFF.

This clonotype was counted at least ten times. This chain links TRBV19 with TRBJ2-1; 12 bases match TRBD1. CDR1 LNHDA and CDR2 SQIVND come from the germline V gene (reference sequence). With V trimmed by 3 bases and J by 0 bases, 12 bases remained unmatched. The CDR3 runs to 20 residues. Here the CDR3 DNA reads TGTGCCAGTAGTATGAGGCCGGGACAGGGGGCTATTAGCTCCTACAATGAGCAGTTCTTC. It yields the protein CASSMRPGQGAISSYNEQFF.

This clonotype was observed at least ten times. The V and J genes are TRBV23-1 and TRBJ1-6; 9 nucleotides match TRBD1. TRBV23-1 is labeled an ORF, and its function is uncertain. The length of the CDR3 is 15 residues. The trim removed 5 bases at V and 8 bases at J, leaving 7 bases unmatched. Written as DNA, the CDR3 is TGCGCCAGCAGTGCGCCGGGACAGGGTGATTCACCCCTCCACTTT. It encodes CASSAPGQGDSPLHF.

There are many counts of this clonotype. The genes are TRBV30 and TRBJ2-7, with TRBD1 matching over 8 bases. This CDR3 contains 15 residues. From germline, CDR1 is GTSNPN and CDR2 SVGIG (reference sequence). V trimming: 2 bases; J trimming: 0 bases; junction bases outside the gene matches: 6. In DNA form, the CDR3 reads TGTGCCTGGAGTCCCGGGACAGGAAGCTCCTACGAGCAGTACTTC. Residues: CAWSPGTGSSYEQYF.

This clonotype was detected only once. V usage is TRBV12-3 or TRBV12-4 and J usage is TRBJ1-5; the match to TRBD1 covers 10 bases. The CDR3 length is 16 residues. The J segment lost 6 bases and the V segment lost 7 bases, leaving 12 bases of the junction unmatched. CDR3 sequence: CASTSQTGGKGQPQHF. The CDR3 nucleotides are TGTGCCAGCACTTCTCAGACAGGGGGCAAGGGTCAGCCCCAGCATTTT.

As concerns this clonotype: This sequence is one base from a far larger clone and is likely a read error. The V and J genes are TRBV18 and TRBJ2-7; the D gene is possibly TRBD2 (6 bases). The V end lost 0 bases, the J end lost 7 bases, and 22 bases lay between the germline ends. This CDR3 is built from 17 residues. From germline, CDR1 is KGHSH and CDR2 LQKENI. CDR3 DNA sequence: TGTGCCAGCTCACCACCCACTGGCGGGGAGTCCTACAATGAGCAGTACTTC. Amino acid sequence: CASSPPTGGESYNEQYF.

Many counts were recorded for this clonotype. J is TRBJ1-5 and V is TRBV29-1; unclear D gene. Looked up from germline, CDR1 is SQVTM and CDR2 is ANQGSEA. Deletions cut 5 bases from V and 4 bases from J, with 12 bases between. The length of the CDR3 is 13 residues. This chain's CDR3 is CSVLSSRNQPQHF. The CDR3 DNA is TGCAGCGTTCTTTCTTCTCGAAATCAGCCCCAGCATTTT.

This clonotype was observed many times. The chain has TRBV13 and TRBJ2-3; 7 positions match TRBD1. The CDR3 sequence is 14 residues long. V was clipped by 3 bases and J by 3 bases; unmatched bases: 3. Germline lookup yields CDR1 PRHDT and CDR2 FYEKMQ (reference sequence). The CDR3 loop is CASSFDRVTDTQYF. CDR3 nucleotides: TGTGCCAGCAGCTTTGACAGGGTGACAGATACGCAGTATTTT.

Regarding this clonotype: It is likely a read error: a sequence one base away is far more abundant. The V call is TRBV11-3, the J call TRBJ2-1; D not certain. This CDR3 spans 14 amino acids. Trimming cost V 1 base and J 10 bases, with 14 bases left between them. Germline V CDR1 and CDR2: SGHNT, YENEEA. CDR3 sequence: CASSLGPASYEQFF. The CDR3 DNA sequence: TGTGCCAGCAGCTTAGGACCGGCATCCTACGAGCAGTTCTTC.

This chain connects TRBV7-6 to TRBJ2-5; 10 bases are a match to TRBD2. The CDR3 has 17 residues. Trimming took 0 bases from V and 5 from J; bases not matched to a gene: 9. The germline V gene encodes CDR1 SGHVS and CDR2 FNYEAQ. The CDR3 nucleotides are TGTGCCAGCAGCTTAGCGCAGGCTAGCGGGAGAGGGGAGACCCAGTACTTC. It encodes CASSLAQASGRGETQYF.

This clonotype occurred many times. The V call is TRBV10-3, the J call TRBJ1-2, with a weak D call TRBD1 (6 bases). Germline assignment: CDR1 ENHRY and CDR2 SYGVKD. With 7 bases removed from V and 6 bases from J, the gap between germline ends came to 18 bases. The CDR3 is 14 residues long. For the CDR3, the DNA is TGTGCCATCATGGCAGGGGACGAGCTGGATGGCTACACCTTC. Protein: CAIMAGDELDGYTF.

The V gene is TRBV19, the J gene TRBJ1-4; perhaps TRBD1 as D (5 bases). The CDR3 runs to 14 residues. Trimming stripped 9 bases from V and 2 bases from J, with 13 bases between. Germline values: CDR1 LNHDA, CDR2 SQIVND (reference sequence). The CDR3 loop reads CASTPWGTNEKLFF. The DNA for the CDR3 is TGTGCCAGCACGCCGTGGGGGACTAATGAAAAACTGTTTTTT. Drawing the rest from reference TRBV19 and TRBJ1-4, the complete variable domain is DGGITQSPKYLFRKEGQNVTLSCEQNLNHDAMYWYRQDPGQGLRLIYYSQIVNDFQKGDIAEGYSVSREKKESFPLTVTSAQKNPTAFYLCASTPWGTNEKLFFGSGTQLSVL.

This clonotype has more than one count but fewer than ten. The chain combines TRBV18 with TRBJ2-7, with D unresolved. Between the trimmed V and J ends, which lost 3 bases and 7 bases, there was a span of 10 bases. The CDR3 has 12 residues. CDR1 is KGHSH, CDR2 LQKENI, per germline. CDR3 sequence reads: CASSPFYGEQYF. CDR3 nucleotides: TGTGCCAGCTCACCTTTTTACGGAGAGCAGTACTTC. The full variable domain, rest sourced from reference TRBV18 and TRBJ2-7, is NAGVMQNPRHLVRRRGQEARLRCSPMKGHSHVYWYRQLPEEGLKFMVYLQKENIIDESGMPKERFSAEFPKEGPSILRIQQVVRGDSAAYFCASSPFYGEQYFGPGTRLTVT.

The table lists this clonotype with many counts. The rearrangement joins TRBV12-3 or TRBV12-4 to TRBJ2-7; D is perhaps TRBD1 (6 bases). V was pared by 4 bases and J by 3 bases, with 13 bases between. The CDR3 contains 14 residues. CDR3 bases: TGTGCCAGCAGTTCTGGTCAGGGGCTCTACGAGCAGTACTTC. Protein: CASSSGQGLYEQYF.

The table lists this clonotype with many counts. The chain combines TRBV7-8 with TRBJ2-7; 10 bases agree with TRBD1. The CDR3 sequence is 16 residues long. V gave up 1 base and J gave up 5 bases; unmatched junction bases: 8. Germline V lookup: CDR1 SGHVS, CDR2 FQNEAQ. In DNA, the CDR3 is TGTGCCAGCAGCTTAGGTCAGGGACAGGGGAGGAACGAGCAGTACTTC. Translation gives CASSLGQGQGRNEQYF.

This clonotype was counted many times. The V call is TRBV6-1, the J call TRBJ2-3; 9 nucleotides line up with TRBD2. The CDR3 sequence is 16 residues long. V lost 4 bases, J lost 6 bases, and 11 bases stayed unmatched. Germline loops: CDR1 MNHNS, CDR2 SASEGT. The CDR3 DNA sequence: TGTGCCAGCAGTGCCGGGGCGGGAGGGGCGGGGGATACGCAGTATTTT. Protein: CASSAGAGGAGDTQYF.

To note about this clonotype: It is likely a read error: a sequence one base away is far more abundant. The J gene is TRBJ2-7, the V gene TRBV7-9, with D perhaps TRBD1 (5 bases). Between the trimmed V and J ends, which lost 2 bases and 7 bases, there was a span of 18 bases. Germline V lookup: CDR1 SEHNR, CDR2 FQNEAQ (reference sequence). The CDR3 has 15 residues. CDR3 coding DNA: TGTGCCAGCAGCTTAATTCTAAGGGGAACAAATGAGCAGTACTTC. Encoded protein: CASSLILRGTNEQYF.

This clonotype was counted many times. This chain links TRBV4-1 with TRBJ2-7; D remains unclear. The CDR3 totals 17 residues. CDR1 MGHRA and CDR2 YSYEKL come from the germline V gene. The V gene lost 1 base and the J gene lost 0 bases, with 16 bases spanning the gap. As DNA, the CDR3 is TGCGCCAGCAGCCAAGGGGGTTCGCGGACCAGCTCCTACGAGCAGTACTTC. This sequence encodes CASSQGGSRTSSYEQYF.

This clonotype was seen a few times. The chain uses TRBV7-6 and TRBJ2-7, with TRBD1 as a possible D gene (6 bases). The V end was cut by 2 bases, the J end by 4 bases, with 21 bases between. The CDR3 is 17 residues long. The germline V gene encodes CDR1 SGHVS and CDR2 FNYEAQ. This chain's CDR3 is CASSLIPATGWRYEQYF. The CDR3 DNA follows: TGTGCCAGCAGCTTAATTCCCGCCACAGGGTGGAGGTACGAGCAGTACTTC.